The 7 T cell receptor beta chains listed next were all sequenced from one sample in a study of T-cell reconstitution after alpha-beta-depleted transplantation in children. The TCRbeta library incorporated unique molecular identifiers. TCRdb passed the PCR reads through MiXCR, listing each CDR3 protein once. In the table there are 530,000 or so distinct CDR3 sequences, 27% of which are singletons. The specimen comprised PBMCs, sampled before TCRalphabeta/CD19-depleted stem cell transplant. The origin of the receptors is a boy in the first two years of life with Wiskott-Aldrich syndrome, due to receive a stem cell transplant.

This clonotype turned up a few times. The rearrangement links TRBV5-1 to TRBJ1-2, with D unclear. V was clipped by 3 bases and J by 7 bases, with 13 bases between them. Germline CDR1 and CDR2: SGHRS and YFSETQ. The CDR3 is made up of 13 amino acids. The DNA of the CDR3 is TGCGCCAGCAGCTCCGGGATCAAGGCTGGCTACACCTTC. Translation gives CASSSGIKAGYTF.

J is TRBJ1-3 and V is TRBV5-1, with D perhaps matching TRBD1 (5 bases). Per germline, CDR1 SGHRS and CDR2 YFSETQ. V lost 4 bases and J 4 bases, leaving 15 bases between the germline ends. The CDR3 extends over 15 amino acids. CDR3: CASSGPGRQGNTIYF. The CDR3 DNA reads TGCGCCAGCAGCGGTCCGGGACGGCAAGGAAACACCATATATTTT.

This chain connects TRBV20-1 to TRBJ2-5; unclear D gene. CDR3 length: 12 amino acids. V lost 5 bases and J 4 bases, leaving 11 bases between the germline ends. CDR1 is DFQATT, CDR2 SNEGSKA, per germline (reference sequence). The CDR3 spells CSAAAERETQYF. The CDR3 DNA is TGCAGTGCTGCAGCCGAACGAGAGACCCAGTACTTC.

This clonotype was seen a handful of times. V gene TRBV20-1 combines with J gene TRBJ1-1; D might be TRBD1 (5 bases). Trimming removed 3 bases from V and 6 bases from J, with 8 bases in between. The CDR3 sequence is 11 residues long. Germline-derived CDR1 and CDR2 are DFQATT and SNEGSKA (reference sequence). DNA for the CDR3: TGCAGTGCTAGGGGAGGGGCTGAAGCTTTCTTT. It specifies CSARGGAEAFF.

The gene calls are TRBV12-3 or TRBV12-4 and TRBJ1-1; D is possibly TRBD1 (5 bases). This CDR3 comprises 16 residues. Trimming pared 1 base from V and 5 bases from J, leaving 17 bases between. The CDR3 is CASSLGGGVSRTEAFF. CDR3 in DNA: TGTGCCAGCAGTTTAGGGGGGGGGGTCTCGCGGACTGAAGCTTTCTTT.

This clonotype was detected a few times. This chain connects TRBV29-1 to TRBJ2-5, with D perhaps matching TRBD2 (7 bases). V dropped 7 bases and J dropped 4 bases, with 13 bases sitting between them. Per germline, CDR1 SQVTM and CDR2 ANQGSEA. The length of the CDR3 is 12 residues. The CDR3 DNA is TGCAGCGGTCAACGGGGGGCAGAGACCCAGTACTTC. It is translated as CSGQRGAETQYF.

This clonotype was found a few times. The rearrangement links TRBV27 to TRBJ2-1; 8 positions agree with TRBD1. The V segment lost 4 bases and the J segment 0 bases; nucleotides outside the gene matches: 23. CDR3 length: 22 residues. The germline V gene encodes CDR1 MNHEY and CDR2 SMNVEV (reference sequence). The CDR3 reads CASSSAYRQGTYPMSSYNEQFF. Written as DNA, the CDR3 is TGTGCCAGCAGTTCCGCCTACCGACAGGGGACTTACCCCATGAGCTCCTACAATGAGCAGTTCTTC.